This is a list of T cell receptor beta chains from one sample in a study of T cells in Graves' hyperthyroidism and ophthalmopathy. TCRdb reanalysed the multiplex PCR reads using MiXCR and keeps one entry per CDR3 protein. The sample holds approximately 710,000 distinct CDR3 sequences; roughly 17% are singletons and the top ten take roughly a sixth. Sequencing was carried out using blood. Receptors originate from a man aged 50 to 60 with Graves' hyperthyroidism. The conserved cysteine and the conserved F or W are not part of the CDR3 here. Each record gives: V gene, CDR3 protein.

v_call: TRBV6-2/TRBV6-3; cdr3_aa: ASRFPTGRQQY
v_call: TRBV2; cdr3_aa: ASSGTSANEQF
v_call: TRBV19; cdr3_aa: ASSMLADEAF
v_call: TRBV10-3; cdr3_aa: AISERGSKDEQY
v_call: TRBV10-3; cdr3_aa: AINGQGNQPQH
v_call: TRBV27; cdr3_aa: ASSLDRVVDIQY
v_call: TRBV11-2; cdr3_aa: ASSLLGFTDTQY
v_call: TRBV9; cdr3_aa: ASSVGGGYT
v_call: TRBV11-2; cdr3_aa: ASSTGQGASTNEKLF
v_call: TRBV20-1; cdr3_aa: SARDYSGKSSYNEQF
v_call: TRBV20-1; cdr3_aa: SAPGPTSGIYEQY
v_call: TRBV20-1; cdr3_aa: SASSAGTQY
v_call: TRBV11-1; cdr3_aa: ASSPRGPSYNEQF
v_call: TRBV10-3; cdr3_aa: AISESSGYNSPLH
v_call: TRBV28; cdr3_aa: ASSSLGGHRTGNTIY
v_call: TRBV19; cdr3_aa: ASSMELAGITDTQY
v_call: TRBV5-1; cdr3_aa: ASSLVPAGAGNNEQF
v_call: TRBV12-3/TRBV12-4; cdr3_aa: ASSVASSTDTQY
v_call: TRBV19; cdr3_aa: ASFLGNEQF
v_call: TRBV3-1; cdr3_aa: ASRKLAGDPYNEQF
v_call: TRBV7-9; cdr3_aa: ASSARQGGWRNEQF
v_call: TRBV6-1; cdr3_aa: ASREGEPQH
v_call: TRBV7-3; cdr3_aa: ASSSHGLAGGREQY
v_call: TRBV24-1; cdr3_aa: ATSDLLPSSYNEQF
v_call: TRBV10-3; cdr3_aa: AISESSGGEKLF
v_call: TRBV5-1; cdr3_aa: ASSPIAQNEQY
v_call: TRBV12-3/TRBV12-4; cdr3_aa: ASSLAASGPQPDEQF
v_call: TRBV19; cdr3_aa: ASTYLRAASGANVLT